This is a list of T cell receptor beta chains from one sample in a study of blood T cell repertoires in COVID-19. Data came from immunoSEQ multiplex PCR; TCRdb stores just in-frame clones and leaves some out. The sample yields a few hundred thousand clones, roughly 82% seen once. Sample: peripheral blood. Receptors were obtained from a man older than 75 with acute or convalescent COVID-19. Both conserved end residues are part of each CDR3. A D gene is named only where the DNA matches it firmly. Clone sizes are given selectively: once, few, many, or a class where the clone is expanded.

clone_size d_call cdr3_length j_call v_call cdr3_aa cdr3_nt
- - 13 TRBJ1-4 TRBV19 CASSTGWEGKLFF TGTGCCAGTAGTACGGGCTGGGAGGGAAAACTGTTTTTT
- - 12 TRBJ1-2 TRBV19 CASSMGQYGYTF TGTGCCAGTAGTATGGGCCAGTATGGCTACACCTTC
- TRBD2 16 TRBJ2-1 TRBV5-1 CASSSGLAGDHNEQFF TGCGCCAGCAGTTCTGGACTAGCGGGGGACCACAATGAGCAGTTCTTC
- - 18 TRBJ1-3 TRBV21-1 CASSKVRTGDLAGNTIYF TGTGCCAGCAGCAAAGTGCGTACAGGGGACCTCGCGGGAAACACCATATATTTT
- TRBD1 12 TRBJ1-1 TRBV19 CASSGQGAEAFF TGTGCCAGTAGCGGACAGGGGGCTGAAGCTTTCTTT
- TRBD2 14 TRBJ2-7 TRBV14 CASSPGLAFHEQYF TGTGCCAGCAGCCCGGGACTAGCGTTCCACGAGCAGTACTTC
- - 11 TRBJ2-2 TRBV10-2 CASQRTGELFF TGCGCCAGCCAGAGGACCGGGGAGCTGTTTTTT
- TRBD1 16 TRBJ2-7 TRBV3-1/TRBV3-2 CASSQGVAGGRYEQYF TGTGCCAGCAGCCAAGGAGTGGCAGGGGGCAGGTACGAGCAGTACTTC
- TRBD2 16 TRBJ2-5 TRBV18 CASSPPTTSGSQTQYF TGTGCCAGCTCACCACCGACGACTAGCGGGAGTCAGACCCAGTACTTC
- - 11 TRBJ2-1 TRBV3-1/TRBV3-2 CASSRTDEQFF TGTGCCAGCAGCCGGACAGACGAGCAGTTCTTC
- - 14 TRBJ2-7 TRBV5-1 CASSLESGTYEQYF TGCGCCAGCAGCTTGGAATCTGGCACCTACGAGCAGTACTTC
- TRBD1 15 TRBJ2-2 TRBV6-2/TRBV6-3 CASSDPGQGFGELFF TGTGCCAGCAGTGATCCGGGACAGGGATTCGGGGAGCTGTTTTTT
- TRBD1 15 TRBJ2-3 TRBV9 CASSAPGQGYDTQYF TGTGCCAGCAGCGCCCCGGGACAGGGGTACGATACGCAGTATTTT
once - 14 TRBJ2-2 TRBV19 CASSPLDSPGELFF TGTGCCAGTAGTCCCTTGGACTCCCCCGGGGAGCTGTTTTTT
- - 13 TRBJ1-5 TRBV18 CASSPNRDQPQHF TGTGCCAGCTCACCCAACAGGGATCAGCCCCAGCATTTT
- TRBD1 15 TRBJ1-5 TRBV7-2 CASSRDRISNQPQHF TGTGCCAGCAGCCGGGACAGAATAAGCAATCAGCCCCAGCATTTT